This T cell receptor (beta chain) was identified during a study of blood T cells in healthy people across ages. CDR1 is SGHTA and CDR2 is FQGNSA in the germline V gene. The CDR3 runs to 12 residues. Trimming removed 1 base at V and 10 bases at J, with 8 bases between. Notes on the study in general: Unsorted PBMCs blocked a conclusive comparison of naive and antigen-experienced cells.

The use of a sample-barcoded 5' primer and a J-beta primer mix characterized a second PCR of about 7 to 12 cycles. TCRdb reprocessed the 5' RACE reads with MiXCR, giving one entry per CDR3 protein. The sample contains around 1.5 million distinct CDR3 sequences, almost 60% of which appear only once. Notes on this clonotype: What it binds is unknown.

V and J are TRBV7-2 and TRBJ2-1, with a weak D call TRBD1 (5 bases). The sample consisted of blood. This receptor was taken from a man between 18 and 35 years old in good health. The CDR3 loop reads CASSLDDREQFF. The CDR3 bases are TGTGCCAGCAGCTTAGACGACAGAGAGCAGTTCTTC. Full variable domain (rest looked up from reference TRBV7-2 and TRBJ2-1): GAGVSQSPSNKVTEKGKDVELRCDPISGHTALYWYRQSLGQGLEFLIYFQGNSAPDKSGLPSDRFSAERTGGSVSTLTIQRTQQEDSAVYLCASSLDDREQFFGPGTRLTVL.